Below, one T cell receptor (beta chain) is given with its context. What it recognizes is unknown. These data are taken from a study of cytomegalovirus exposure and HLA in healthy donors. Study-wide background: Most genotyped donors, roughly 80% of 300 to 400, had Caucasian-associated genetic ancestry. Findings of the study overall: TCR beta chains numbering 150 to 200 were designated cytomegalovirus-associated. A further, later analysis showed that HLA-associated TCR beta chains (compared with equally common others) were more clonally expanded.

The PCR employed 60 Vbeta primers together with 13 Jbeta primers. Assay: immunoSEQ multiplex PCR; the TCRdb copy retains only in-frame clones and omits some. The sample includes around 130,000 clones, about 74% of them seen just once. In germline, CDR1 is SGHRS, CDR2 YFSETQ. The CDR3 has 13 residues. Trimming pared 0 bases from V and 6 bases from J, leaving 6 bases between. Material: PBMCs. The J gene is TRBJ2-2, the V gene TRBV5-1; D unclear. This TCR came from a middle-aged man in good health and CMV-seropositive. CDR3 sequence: CASSLGVSGELFF. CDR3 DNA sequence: TGCGCCAGCAGCTTGGGAGTTTCCGGGGAGCTGTTTTTT. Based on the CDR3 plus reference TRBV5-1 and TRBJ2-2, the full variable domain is KAGVTQTPRYLIKTRGQQVTLSCSPISGHRSVSWYQQTPGQGLQFLFEYFSETQRNKGNFPGRFSGRQFSNSRSEMNVSTLELGDSALYLCASSLGVSGELFFGEGSRLTVL.